This TCR beta chain is drawn from a study of T cells in Graves' hyperthyroidism and ophthalmopathy. In its sample, this clonotype was seen many times. V was clipped by 5 bases and J by 9 bases, with 14 bases between them. There are 13 residues in the CDR3. The germline gives CDR1 SEHNR, CDR2 FQNEAQ (reference sequence). It was RNA transcripts that yielded the amplified TCR beta CDR3 regions. The study used the HTBI primer set for a first-round RT-PCR of the TCR CDR3. Via MiXCR, TCRdb re-called the multiplex PCR reads, giving one row per CDR3 protein. The repertoire holds over 120,000 distinct CDR3 sequences, over 20% seen once, with about 70% in the top ten.

The receptor's source is a woman in her 50s with Graves' hyperthyroidism that later progressed to Graves' ophthalmopathy. The chain carries TRBV7-9 and TRBJ2-1; TRBD1 might be the D (6 bases). The sample comprised blood. The DNA of the CDR3 is TGTGCCAGCAGCCTTATACAGGGATTTGAGCAGTTCTTC. Its translation is CASSLIQGFEQFF.